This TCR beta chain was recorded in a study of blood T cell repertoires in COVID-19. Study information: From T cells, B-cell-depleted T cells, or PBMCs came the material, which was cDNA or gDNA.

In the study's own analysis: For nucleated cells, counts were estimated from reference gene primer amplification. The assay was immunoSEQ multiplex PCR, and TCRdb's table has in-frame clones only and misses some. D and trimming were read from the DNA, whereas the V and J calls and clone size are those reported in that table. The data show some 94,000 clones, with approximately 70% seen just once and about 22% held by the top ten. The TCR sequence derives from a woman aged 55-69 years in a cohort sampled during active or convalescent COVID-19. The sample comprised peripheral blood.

As DNA, the CDR3 is TGTGCCAGCTCACCACGAGCGGGAGCTCAAGAGACCCAGTACTTC. The encoded protein is CASSPRAGAQETQYF. The gene calls are TRBV18 and TRBJ2-5, with 8 positions matching TRBD2. The J segment lost 2 bases and the V segment lost 1 base, leaving 3 bases of the junction unmatched. CDR1 is KGHSH, CDR2 LQKENI, per germline. This CDR3 is 15 amino acids long.